The 21 T cell receptor beta chains below were found in one sample sequenced in a study of T cells in women clearing cervical HPV infection. Only in-frame clones appear in the TCRdb table, and some are missing; sequencing was by immunoSEQ multiplex PCR. This sample contains 25,000 to 30,000 clones. The material sequenced was blood buffy coat. The origin of the receptors is a woman aged 18 to 75 with a cervical HPV16 infection that either progressed to CIN3+ or cleared (not recorded which).

On this clone: The CDR3 end falls 3 residues outside the read, so it is completed with the germline J gene. J is TRBJ1-5 and V is TRBV18; 8 nucleotides align to TRBD1. V dropped 3 bases and J dropped 3; count of bases not matched to a gene: 4. Germline CDR1 and CDR2: KGHSH and LQKENI. This CDR3 has 15 amino acids. The sequenced CDR3 bases are TGTGCCAGCTCACCTAGACAGGGGTACAATCAGCCC. It specifies CASSPRQGYNQP. The complete CDR3 protein is CASSPRQGYNQPQHF. Looking up the rest from reference TRBV18 and TRBJ1-5 gives the full variable domain: NAGVMQNPRHLVRRRGQEARLRCSPMKGHSHVYWYRQLPEEGLKFMVYLQKENIIDESGMPKERFSAEFPKEGPSILRIQQVVRGDSAAYFCASSPRQGYNQPQHFGDGTRLSIL.

Concerning this clone itself: The read finishes 3 residues shy of the CDR3 end, and the germline J gene is used to complete it. V and J are TRBV29-1 and TRBJ2-7, with a weak D call TRBD1 (6 bases). The V and J ends lost 3 bases and 0 bases respectively, with 18 bases between them. CDR3 size: 16 residues. The germline CDR1 and CDR2 sequences are SQVTM and ANQGSEA. The CDR3 DNA, read in part, is TGCAGCGTTGATGGAATCGGGACACCAAGCTCCTACGAG. Amino acids: CSVDGIGTPSSYE. The full CDR3 sequence reads CSVDGIGTPSSYEQYF.

On this clone: Read coverage stops 3 residues before the CDR3 terminus; the germline J gene supplies the remainder. The rearrangement joins TRBV6-1 to TRBJ2-4; D may be TRBD1 (6 bases). This CDR3 spans 15 amino acids. CDR1 and CDR2 (germline): MNHNS, SASEGT. CDR3 bases read: TGTGCCAGCAGTGAAAGGGGGACGGCATTCTGGGGT. Protein sequence: CASSERGTAFWG. The complete CDR3 reads CASSERGTAFWGQYF.

Turning to this clone: From the germline J gene comes the end of the CDR3, since the read stops 3 residues before it. This chain joins TRBV6-1 and TRBJ1-2, with 8 bases lining up with TRBD1. CDR1 and CDR2 from the germline V gene are MNHNS and SASEGT. The CDR3 spans 14 residues. Incomplete CDR3 DNA: TGTGCCAGCAGTGAGGGACAGGCAATGAACGAC. Translated: CASSEGQAMND. The whole CDR3 sequence reads CASSEGQAMNDYTF.

Notes on this clone: The CDR3 is cut off 3 residues early in the read; its end comes from the germline J gene. The V call is TRBV5-6, the J call TRBJ2-3, with TRBD1 matching over 9 bases. V shed 5 bases and J 6 bases; nucleotides not matched to a gene: 4. This CDR3 is 13 amino acids long. CDR1 SGHDT and CDR2 YYEEEE come from the germline V gene. Here the CDR3 reads CASSGQGFDTQYF. CDR3 DNA (partial): TGTGCCAGCAGTGGACAGGGGTTCGATACG.

Turning to this clone: The read is 3 residues too short to cover the CDR3 end, so that end is filled in from the germline J gene. The same CDR3 also results from other DNA sequences found in this sample. J is TRBJ1-5 and V is TRBV19, with 8 bases fitting TRBD1. This CDR3 has 16 amino acids. Trimming cost V 6 bases and J 0 bases; bases outside gene matches: 7. Per the germline V gene, CDR1 is LNHDA and CDR2 is SQIVND (reference sequence). CDR3 sequence reads: CASRQQGALSNQPQHF. The sequenced CDR3 bases are TGTGCCAGTAGGCAGCAGGGGGCGCTTAGCAATCAGCCC. The full variable domain, completed using reference TRBV19 and TRBJ1-5, is DGGITQSPKYLFRKEGQNVTLSCEQNLNHDAMYWYRQDPGQGLRLIYYSQIVNDFQKGDIAEGYSVSREKKESFPLTVTSAQKNPTAFYLCASRQQGALSNQPQHFGDGTRLSIL.

Points on this clone: With the read ending 3 residues before the CDR3 end, the germline J gene is used to fill in that end. This sequence joins TRBV20-1 and TRBJ1-5, with a possible D match to TRBD1 (6 bases). Germline CDR1 reads DFQATT; CDR2 reads SNEGSKA (reference sequence). Trimming stripped 6 bases from V and 3 bases from J, with 18 bases between. The CDR3 is 15 residues long. The CDR3 is CSAVQGSQANQPQHF. CDR3 bases read: TGCAGTGCGGTACAGGGATCTCAAGCCAATCAGCCC.

Incomplete CDR3 DNA: TGTGCCAGCAGCTACCAGGACAGCCCTTTGCGCACTGAA. Translated: CASSYQDSPLRTE. The entire CDR3 is CASSYQDSPLRTEAFF. This chain connects TRBV7-3 to TRBJ1-1; possibly TRBD1 for D (6 bases). The read is 3 residues too short to cover the CDR3 end, so that end is filled in from the germline J gene. Trimming pared 4 bases from V and 4 bases from J, leaving 19 bases between. Germline CDR1 and CDR2: SGHTA and FQGTGA. This CDR3 is built from 16 residues.

Comment on this clone: The CDR3 end lies 3 residues beyond the end of the read and is filled in from the germline J gene. This sequence joins TRBV30 and TRBJ1-2, with D unresolved. The CDR3 sequence is 12 residues long. Germline CDR1 GTSNPN, CDR2 SVGIG (reference sequence). CDR3 sequence: CATAGVYNDYTF. CDR3 DNA, as far as it was read: TGTGCCACCGCGGGAGTATACAATGAC.

In regard to this clone: The read gets to within 3 residues of the CDR3 end, and the germline J gene fills in the rest. J is TRBJ2-7 and V is TRBV7-8; 9 bases fit TRBD2. The trim removed 5 bases at V and 2 bases at J, leaving 7 bases unmatched. From germline, CDR1 is SGHVS and CDR2 FQNEAQ. This CDR3 is built from 15 residues. The sequenced part of the CDR3 DNA is TGTGCCAGCAGCCACCTCGGGACTAGCCCCTACGAG. Protein sequence: CASSHLGTSPYE. The full CDR3 protein is CASSHLGTSPYEQYF. Together with reference TRBV7-8 and TRBJ2-7, the CDR3 gives the full variable domain: GAGVSQSPRYKVAKRGQDVALRCDPISGHVSLFWYQQALGQGPEFLTYFQNEAQLDKSGLPSDRFFAERPEGSVSTLKIQRTQQEDSAVYLCASSHLGTSPYEQYFGPGTRLTVT.

Notes on this clone: The read ends 3 residues early relative to the CDR3; the germline J gene fills the gap. The chain is built from TRBV7-9 and TRBJ2-2; 7 nucleotides match TRBD1. The CDR3 is 15 residues long. The germline V gene encodes CDR1 SEHNR and CDR2 FQNEAQ (reference sequence). CDR3 residues: CASSHPRGGDEKLFF. The CDR3 DNA, read in part, is TGTGCCAGCAGCCATCCTAGAGGGGGCGATGAAAAG.

Concerning this clone: The CDR3 is cut off 3 residues early in the read; its end comes from the germline J gene. This chain connects TRBV6-1 to TRBJ2-7, with D uncertain. The V gene's germline CDR1 is MNHNS and CDR2 SASEGT. The length of the CDR3 is 16 residues. The V and J ends lost 4 bases and 2 bases respectively, with 18 bases between them. CDR3 loop: CASSAPPGLGTYEQYF. CDR3 DNA (partial): TGTGCCAGCAGTGCACCTCCGGGTCTTGGCACCTACGAG.

In regard to this clone: The read ends 3 residues before the CDR3 terminus; that terminus is restored from the germline J gene. The chain recombines TRBV11-2 with TRBJ2-5; 7 bases line up with TRBD2. Germline assignment: CDR1 SGHAT and CDR2 FQNNGV. The CDR3 contains 14 residues. V gave up 2 bases and J gave up 5 bases; unmatched junction bases: 5. Partial CDR3 DNA: TGTGCCAGCAGCTTACAGACTAGCAGGGAGACC. Residues: CASSLQTSRET. The entire CDR3 protein reads CASSLQTSRETQYF.

As for this clone: The CDR3 extends 3 residues past the end of the read, so its final part is completed from the germline J gene. The V and J genes are TRBV7-8 and TRBJ2-3; tentatively, D is TRBD1 (6 bases). Looked up from germline, CDR1 is SGHVS and CDR2 is FQNEAQ. The CDR3 has 16 residues. CDR3 bases read: TGTGCCAGCAGCTTAGAGGCCGGACAGAACCAAGAGACG. Encoded protein: CASSLEAGQNQET. The full CDR3 protein reads CASSLEAGQNQETQYF.

Points on this clone: The CDR3 end lies 3 residues beyond the end of the read and is filled in from the germline J gene. V gene TRBV30 combines with J gene TRBJ1-4; TRBD1 matches at 12 bases. The CDR3 is 16 amino acids. V was pared by 2 bases and J by 3 bases, with 4 bases of the junction left unmatched. From germline, CDR1 is GTSNPN and CDR2 SVGIG (reference sequence). The CDR3 reads CAWSLGQGAANEKLFF. The part of the CDR3 DNA that was read is TGTGCCTGGAGTCTGGGACAGGGGGCGGCTAATGAAAAA.

Regarding this clone: The CDR3 extends 3 residues past the end of the read, so its final part is completed from the germline J gene. The V gene is TRBV18, the J gene TRBJ2-1, with 8 bases fitting TRBD2. CDR1 KGHSH and CDR2 LQKENI come from the germline V gene. The junction had 8 bases not matched to a gene; V was cut back by 3 bases and J by 7 bases. The CDR3 is made up of 15 amino acids. The CDR3 sequence is CASSPSGSSRNEQFF. The sequenced CDR3 bases are TGTGCCAGCTCACCCAGCGGGAGTTCCCGGAATGAG. Full variable domain (missing parts from reference TRBV18 and TRBJ2-1): NAGVMQNPRHLVRRRGQEARLRCSPMKGHSHVYWYRQLPEEGLKFMVYLQKENIIDESGMPKERFSAEFPKEGPSILRIQQVVRGDSAAYFCASSPSGSSRNEQFFGPGTRLTVL.

The CDR3 spells CAWGAGEVRQPQYF. The sequenced part of the CDR3 DNA is TGTGCCTGGGGCGCAGGGGAGGTGCGGCAGCCG. V is TRBV30 and J is TRBJ2-3, with D perhaps given as TRBD1 or TRBD2 (6 bases each). The read ends 3 residues early relative to the CDR3; the germline J gene fills the gap. The CDR3 covers 14 residues. Germline V gene sequence: CDR1 GTSNPN, CDR2 SVGIG (reference sequence).

On this clone: The read terminates 3 residues ahead of where the CDR3 ends, so the germline J gene completes it. V is TRBV20-1 and J is TRBJ2-7; D is possibly TRBD1 (6 bases). Trimming left V 6 bases short and J 4 bases short, with 19 bases between. The CDR3 length is 14 residues. Germline CDR1 is DFQATT and CDR2 is SNEGSKA (reference sequence). The DNA read from the CDR3 is TGCAGTGCCATTCCCGGGACAACTTATTACGAG. Translated, it gives CSAIPGTTYYE. The whole CDR3 sequence is CSAIPGTTYYEQYF.

As for this clone: The read ends 3 residues shy of where the CDR3 ends; the end is completed using the germline J gene. J is TRBJ1-5 and V is TRBV7-8; 7 nucleotides match TRBD1. J was trimmed by 9 bases and V by 1 base; bases with no gene match: 0. CDR1 is SGHVS and CDR2 is FQNEAQ in the germline V gene. There are 12 residues in the CDR3. Partial CDR3 DNA: TGTGCCAGCAGCTTAGACAGGGGGCCC. Its protein is CASSLDRGP. The full CDR3 reads CASSLDRGPQHF.

Turning to this clone: The CDR3 goes on 3 residues after the read ends, and that part is filled in from the germline J gene. V and J are TRBV18 and TRBJ1-1; no reliable D call. Germline lookup yields CDR1 KGHSH and CDR2 LQKENI. With 6 bases removed from V and 5 bases from J, the gap between germline ends came to 13 bases. This CDR3 region has 13 residues. The DNA read from the CDR3 is TGTGCCAGCTCCCCGCCCTCGGGTACTGAA. Its protein is CASSPPSGTE. The CDR3 as a whole reads CASSPPSGTEAFF. The full variable domain, its missing parts supplied by reference TRBV18 and TRBJ1-1, is NAGVMQNPRHLVRRRGQEARLRCSPMKGHSHVYWYRQLPEEGLKFMVYLQKENIIDESGMPKERFSAEFPKEGPSILRIQQVVRGDSAAYFCASSPPSGTEAFFGQGTRLTVV.

Regarding this clone: The junction departs from germline at one end; a sequencing error may be responsible. The CDR3 end is not reached by the read, which stops 3 residues before it; the germline J gene fills it in. V gene TRBV18 combines with J gene TRBJ2-7; D is possibly TRBD2 (5 bases). Germline values: CDR1 KGHSH, CDR2 LQKENI. This CDR3 spans 14 amino acids. CDR3 bases read: TGTGCCAGCTCCCCACCAAGGACTGCCTACGAG. Translated: CASSPPRTAYE. The entire CDR3 protein is CASSPPRTAYEQYF.